The clone carrying this T cell receptor (beta chain) occurred a few times. The V end was cut by 3 bases, the J end by 4 bases, with 9 bases between. The CDR3 contains 13 residues. Libraries were prepared by immunoSEQ multiplex PCR; TCRdb keeps only in-frame clonotypes and omits some of them. Among about 220,000 clones listed, around 81% were seen once. The data were taken from a study of blood T cell repertoires in COVID-19. The source of this sequence is a human donor in a cohort sampled during active COVID-19. The V gene is TRBV12-3 or TRBV12-4, the J gene TRBJ1-2; TRBD1 might be the D (5 bases). Specimen: peripheral blood. CDR3 coding DNA: TGTGCCAGCAGTTTTGGGGCAGTCTATGGCTACACCTTC. Translated: CASSFGAVYGYTF.